What follows are 27 T cell receptor beta chains derived from one specimen sequenced in a study of tissue T cells after allogeneic stem cell transplantation. Noted time point: mouse harvest day 7 after allogeneic transplant. Mouse grafts combined 10^7 T-cell-depleted bone marrow cells with 10^6 splenic CD5+ T cells. Sequenced by immunoSEQ multiplex PCR; TCRdb stores in-frame clones only, minus some. The sample includes about 4,400 clones, about 50% of them seen just once. The sequencing sample was made of lymph node tissue. These receptors were obtained from a female BALB/c mouse given C57BL/6 T cells with graft-versus-host disease after an allogeneic hematopoietic cell transplant.

This clone is judged medium-sized. Gene names and germline match the mouse. The read halts 1 residue ahead of the CDR3 end, with the missing end drawn from the germline J gene. This chain uses TRBV2 with TRBJ2-1; 12 nucleotides align to TRBD2. This CDR3 has 15 residues. V shed 4 bases and J 4 bases; nucleotides not matched to a gene: 2. The germline V gene has CDR1 LGHNA and CDR2 YSYQKL. The CDR3 bases that were read are TGTGCCAGCAGCCTCGGACTGGGGGGGTATGCTGAGCAGTTC. As protein: CASSLGLGGYAEQF. The CDR3 as a whole reads CASSLGLGGYAEQFF.

In regard to this clone: Gene names are mouse gene names. The missing CDR3 end, 1 residue past where the read stops, is filled in from the germline J gene. The chain is built from TRBV3 and TRBJ1-3, with D possibly being TRBD1 (6 bases). This CDR3 has 15 amino acids. Germline assignment: CDR1 SNHLY and CDR2 FYNGKV (reference sequence). V gave up 1 base and J gave up 0 bases, with 7 bases separating them. The sequenced CDR3 bases are TGTGCCAGCAGCTTAGGGGGGCTTTCTGGAAATACGCTCTAT. The encoded protein is CASSLGGLSGNTLY. The full CDR3 sequence reads CASSLGGLSGNTLYF.

This clone was seen once. Any gene name here is a mouse gene name. The CDR3 sequence: CASSPTSGNTLYF. The CDR3 bases that were read are TGTGCCAGCAGCCCGACATCTGGAAATACGCTCTAT. The chain uses TRBV15 and TRBJ1-3; D gene uncertain. With the read ending 1 residue before the CDR3 end, the germline J gene is used to fill in that end. The V gene lost 6 bases and the J gene lost 1 base, with 7 bases spanning the gap. The CDR3 runs to 13 residues. From germline, CDR1 is SGHND and CDR2 FRSKSL.

Comments on this clone: Gene and germline names: mouse. The observed sequence ends 1 residue before the CDR3 terminus, with the missing tail filled in from the germline J gene. The chain couples TRBV26 to TRBJ2-7; the D gene could be TRBD1 or TRBD2 (5 bases each). The germline V gene encodes CDR1 KGHPV and CDR2 FQNQEV (reference sequence). Trimming shortened V by 4 bases and J by 4 bases, and 11 bases separated the two germline ends. This CDR3 is 13 amino acids long. This CDR3 reads CASSQGTGYEQYF. Incomplete CDR3 DNA: TGTGCCAGCAGTCAAGGGACGGGTTATGAACAGTAC.

About this clone: Germline and genes: mouse. The read terminates 1 residue ahead of where the CDR3 ends, so the germline J gene completes it. V gene TRBV5 combines with J gene TRBJ2-1; 7 bases are a match to TRBD2. Trimming took 1 base from V and 6 from J; bases not matched to a gene: 6. This CDR3 contains 15 residues. CDR1 LGHNA and CDR2 YNLKQL come from the germline V gene (reference sequence). The CDR3 spells CASSQGGGSCAEQFF. The part of the CDR3 DNA that was read is TGTGCCAGCAGCCAAGGGGGGGGGAGTTGTGCTGAGCAGTTC.

To note about this clone: Mouse names are used for the genes. The read halts 1 residue ahead of the CDR3 end, with the missing end drawn from the germline J gene. This chain uses TRBV26 with TRBJ1-1; no firm D call. The CDR3 length is 14 residues. Looked up from germline, CDR1 is KGHPV and CDR2 is FQNQEV (reference sequence). The V end lost 4 bases, the J end lost 0 bases, and 9 bases lay between the germline ends. CDR3 DNA (partial): TGTGCCAGCAGTCGACACCCTGCAAACACAGAAGTCTTC. Translated, it gives CASSRHPANTEVF. The whole CDR3 is CASSRHPANTEVFF.

Remarks on this clone: Mouse names are used for the genes. The CDR3 goes on 1 residue after the read ends, and that part is filled in from the germline J gene. The chain recombines TRBV13-1 with TRBJ2-5, with 14 bases aligning to TRBD2. Trimming cost V 2 bases and J 6 bases; bases outside gene matches: 5. The CDR3 length is 16 residues. From germline, CDR1 is NSHNY and CDR2 SYGAGN. CDR3 residues: CASSEGTGGARDTQYF. Incomplete CDR3 DNA: TGTGCCAGCAGTGAAGGGACTGGGGGGGCGCGCGACACCCAGTAC.

On this clone: Any gene name here is a mouse gene name. Read data end 1 residue before the CDR3 end; the end is taken from the germline J gene. The rearrangement links TRBV2 to TRBJ2-7, with D possibly TRBD2 on 7 matching bases. CDR3 length: 14 residues. Germline loops: CDR1 LGHNA, CDR2 YSYQKL. V shed 5 bases and J shed 0 bases, with 11 bases lying between them. The DNA read from the CDR3 is TGTGCCAGCAGCAGGGGGGGGAGCTCCTATGAACAGTAC. Amino acid sequence: CASSRGGSSYEQY. The full CDR3 reads CASSRGGSSYEQYF.

In this sample, this clone turned up a few times. Genes here carry mouse names. The sequence runs out 1 residue before the end of the CDR3; the remainder is reconstructed from the germline J gene. The genes are TRBV13-1 and TRBJ2-3, with D hard to call. CDR1 and CDR2 from the germline V gene are NSHNY and SYGAGN. V lost 0 bases and J 0 bases, leaving 5 bases between the germline ends. The CDR3 runs 14 residues. CDR3 sequence: CASSDAGSAETLYF. Incomplete CDR3 DNA: TGTGCCAGCAGTGATGCTGGTAGTGCAGAAACGCTGTAT.

Comments on this clone: The germline and genes are mouse ones. Read data end 1 residue before the CDR3 end; the end is taken from the germline J gene. The V gene is TRBV3, the J gene TRBJ1-4, with D possibly matching TRBD1 (6 bases). The V end lost 4 bases, the J end lost 5 bases, and 8 bases lay between the germline ends. Per germline, CDR1 SNHLY and CDR2 FYNGKV (reference sequence). This CDR3 contains 13 residues. This CDR3 reads CASSSQGNERLFF. Incomplete CDR3 DNA: TGTGCCAGCAGCTCACAGGGAAACGAAAGATTATTT. The variable domain in full, with the rest retrieved from reference TRBV3 and TRBJ1-4, is GPKVLQIPSHQIIDMGQMVTLNCDPVSNHLYFYWYKQILGQQMEFLVNFYNGKVMEKSKLFKDQFSVERPDGSYFTLKIQPTALEDSAVYFCASSSQGNERLFFGHGTKLSVL.

This clone was counted only a few times. Each gene name is a mouse one. Read coverage stops 1 residue before the CDR3 terminus; the germline J gene supplies the remainder. The rearrangement joins TRBV26 to TRBJ1-4; D gene ambiguous. The CDR3 contains 12 residues. V was clipped by 4 bases and J by 1 base, with 1 base between them. From germline, CDR1 is KGHPV and CDR2 FQNQEV (reference sequence). The part of the CDR3 DNA that was read is TGTGCCAGCAGTCCTTCCAACGAAAGATTATTT. It translates to CASSPSNERLF. In full, the CDR3 reads CASSPSNERLFF.

This clone was observed a single time. Just one base apart from a much larger clone, this may be a read error. Germline and genes: mouse. The CDR3 is cut off 1 residue early in the read; its end comes from the germline J gene. The rearrangement links TRBV12-1 to TRBJ2-1, with 9 nucleotides matching TRBD2. Germline V lookup: CDR1 SGHSN, CDR2 HYEKVE. The CDR3 is 15 residues long. The sequenced part of the CDR3 DNA is TGTGCCGGCTCTCTGGCTGGGGGGGTCTATGCTGAGCAGTTC. Amino acid sequence: CAGSLAGGVYAEQF. The whole CDR3 protein reads CAGSLAGGVYAEQFF.

Concerning this clone itself: Germline and genes here are mouse. The read falls 1 residue short of the CDR3 end, and the missing part is taken from the germline J gene. The chain has TRBV26 and TRBJ1-4, with TRBD1 matching 11 bases. CDR1 and CDR2 from the germline V gene are KGHPV and FQNQEV (reference sequence). The V segment lost 6 bases and the J segment 5 bases; nucleotides outside the gene matches: 5. This CDR3 has 15 amino acids. The part of the CDR3 DNA that was read is TGTGCCAGCAGCCGGGGACAGGGGGAGAACGAAAGATTATTT. This gives the protein CASSRGQGENERLF. The whole CDR3 protein is CASSRGQGENERLFF.

Note on this clone: The gene names given are mouse names. The CDR3 end lies 1 residue beyond the end of the read and is filled in from the germline J gene. The genes are TRBV16 and TRBJ1-2; no firm D call. Between the trimmed V and J ends, which lost 2 bases and 1 base, there was a span of 5 bases. The CDR3 totals 13 residues. Germline CDR1 SGHSA, CDR2 FRNQAP. CDR3 residues: CASSLRRNSDYTF. CDR3 DNA, as far as it was read: TGTGCAAGCAGCTTACGCAGAAACTCCGACTACACC.

In regard to this clone: The genes are named according to mouse. Coverage ceases 1 residue before the CDR3 finishes, and the germline J gene fills in the end. The V call is TRBV23, the J call TRBJ2-1; the table's D call TRBD2 went unverified against the DNA. The CDR3 is 13 residues long. CDR1 is KGHTA, CDR2 FQNQQP, per germline. CDR3 in amino acids: CSSSRDFYAEQFF. CDR3 DNA, as far as it was read: TGCTCCAGCAGCCGGGACTTCTATGCTGAGCAGTTC.

In the case of this clone: Mouse gene names and germline throughout. The read is 1 residue too short to cover the CDR3 end, so that end is filled in from the germline J gene. This chain joins TRBV13-1 and TRBJ2-7, with no clear D. This CDR3 spans 10 amino acids. Between the trimmed V and J ends, which lost 3 bases and 4 bases, there was a span of 2 bases. CDR1 and CDR2 from the germline V gene are NSHNY and SYGAGN. The CDR3 DNA, read in part, is TGTGCCAGCAGTGGATATGAACAGTAC. Residues: CASSGYEQY. The entire CDR3 protein reads CASSGYEQYF.

This clone has a handful of counts. Gene names are the mouse ones. Coverage ceases 1 residue before the CDR3 finishes, and the germline J gene fills in the end. The gene calls are TRBV14 and TRBJ2-1; 9 nucleotides align to TRBD1. The CDR3 loop spans 14 amino acids. Germline V gene lookup returns CDR1 SGHDT and CDR2 FRDEAV. V lost 3 bases to trimming and J lost 7 bases; unmatched junction nucleotides: 5. The DNA read from the CDR3 is TGTGCCAGCAGTTCCACAGGGGGCTGGGCTGAGCAGTTC. Its protein is CASSSTGGWAEQF. The whole CDR3 sequence is CASSSTGGWAEQFF.

Comments on this clone: Mouse germline and gene names are used. With the read ending 1 residue before the CDR3 end, the germline J gene is used to fill in that end. The identical CDR3 is also encoded by other nucleotide sequences in the sample. V gene TRBV5 combines with J gene TRBJ2-5, with a tentative D call TRBD2 (6 bases). From germline, CDR1 is LGHNA and CDR2 YNLKQL (reference sequence). V was shortened by 0 bases and J by 3 bases, with 7 bases between the two germline ends. The CDR3 covers 14 residues. CDR3 in amino acids: CASSQDWGQDTQYF. CDR3 DNA, as far as it was read: TGTGCCAGCAGCCAAGATTGGGGGCAAGACACCCAGTAC.

This clone has just one count. Each gene name is a mouse one. Read sequence stops 1 residue before the CDR3 end, and the germline J gene provides the missing end. This chain uses TRBV29 with TRBJ2-7, with 10 bases matching TRBD2. CDR1 is MSHET, CDR2 SYDVDS, per germline. The length of the CDR3 is 12 residues. V lost 9 bases and J lost 3; bases outside the gene matches: 2. The CDR3 sequence is CARRLGGYEQYF. CDR3 bases read: TGTGCTAGAAGACTGGGGGGCTATGAACAGTAC.

By its share, this clone is medium-sized (0.01 to 0.1%). The germline and genes are mouse ones. The read terminates 1 residue before the CDR3 end, so the remaining end is supplied by the germline J gene. This rearrangement joins TRBV12-1 to TRBJ2-3; D tentatively fits TRBD1 or TRBD2 (5 bases each). The CDR3 is 13 amino acids. The germline gives CDR1 SGHSN, CDR2 HYEKVE. V dropped 0 bases and J dropped 3 bases, with 6 bases sitting between them. The CDR3 region is CASSLGAAETLYF. The sequenced CDR3 bases are TGTGCCAGCTCTCTCGGGGCAGCAGAAACGCTGTAT.

This clone is judged medium-sized. Germline and genes: mouse. Coverage ceases 1 residue before the CDR3 finishes, and the germline J gene fills in the end. The chain has TRBV13-1 and TRBJ1-2; D remains unclear. Germline V CDR1 and CDR2: NSHNY, SYGAGN. There are 12 residues in the CDR3. Trimming shortened V by 1 base and J by 3 bases, and 4 bases separated the two germline ends. CDR3 sequence reads: CASSDSDSDYTF. CDR3 bases read: TGTGCCAGCAGTGATAGTGACTCCGACTACACC.

Comments on this clone: Mouse gene names and germline throughout. The read is 1 residue too short to cover the CDR3 end, so that end is filled in from the germline J gene. This chain connects TRBV26 to TRBJ1-1, with D tentatively TRBD1 (6 bases). This CDR3 is 14 amino acids long. Looked up from germline, CDR1 is KGHPV and CDR2 is FQNQEV (reference sequence). The V end lost 0 bases, the J end lost 4 bases, and 9 bases lay between the germline ends. CDR3 DNA (partial): TGTGCCAGCAGTCTGTCGGGGGCAGGCACAGAAGTCTTC. It codes for CASSLSGAGTEVF. The whole CDR3 region reads CASSLSGAGTEVFF.

Turning to this clone: Mouse gene names apply. Read coverage stops 1 residue before the CDR3 terminus; the germline J gene supplies the remainder. The V call is TRBV24, the J call TRBJ1-6, with 7 bases that match TRBD1. TRBJ1-6 is filed as an ORF, its function uncertain. The trim removed 4 bases at V and 3 bases at J, leaving 3 bases unmatched. Germline CDR1 reads KGHTA; CDR2 reads FRNEEI. This CDR3 has 15 amino acids. The CDR3 region is CASSPGQVYNSPLYF. The CDR3 DNA, read in part, is TGTGCCAGCAGTCCCGGACAGGTCTATAATTCGCCCCTCTAC.

With regard to this clone: The germline and genes are mouse ones. The CDR3 goes on 1 residue after the read ends, and that part is filled in from the germline J gene. This chain joins TRBV29 and TRBJ1-6; D gene unclear. TRBJ1-6 is assigned to the ORF class and has an uncertain function. Per germline, CDR1 MSHET and CDR2 SYDVDS. CDR3 length equals 12 residues. Between the trimmed V and J ends, which lost 6 bases and 6 bases, there was a span of 6 bases. CDR3 bases read: TGTGCTAGCAGCTCTCTTAATTCGCCCCTCTAC. Translating gives CASSSLNSPLY. The full CDR3 reads CASSSLNSPLYF.

As regards this clone: Mouse gene names apply. The DNA ends 1 residue before the CDR3 does, and the rest of the CDR3 is filled in from the germline J gene. The V gene is TRBV19, the J gene TRBJ2-7; 7 bases match TRBD1. The CDR3 spans 13 residues. With 5 bases clipped from V and 2 bases from J, the junction kept 4 bases outside the gene matches. Germline CDR1 is FNHDT and CDR2 is SITEND (reference sequence). The covered CDR3 bases are TGTGCCAGCAGCTGGGACAGCCCCTATGAACAGTAC. This translates into CASSWDSPYEQY. The full CDR3 protein is CASSWDSPYEQYF.

Regarding this clone: The genes are named according to mouse. The DNA ends 1 residue before the CDR3 does, and the rest of the CDR3 is filled in from the germline J gene. V usage is TRBV13-1 and J usage is TRBJ2-1, with 9 bases matching TRBD1. CDR1 and CDR2 from the germline V gene are NSHNY and SYGAGN. The junction had 14 bases not matched to a gene; V was cut back by 4 bases and J by 0 bases. This CDR3 is built from 19 residues. The CDR3 sequence is CASSPPGTGYIYNYAEQFF. CDR3 bases read: TGTGCCAGCAGTCCCCCCGGGACAGGGTATATATATAACTATGCTGAGCAGTTC.

As regards this clone: Gene names denote mouse genes. Coverage ceases 1 residue before the CDR3 finishes, and the germline J gene fills in the end. This rearrangement joins TRBV4 to TRBJ2-7; 13 positions agree with TRBD2. The CDR3 length is 16 residues. V dropped 4 bases and J dropped 0; count of bases not matched to a gene: 3. Germline-derived CDR1 and CDR2 are LGHDT and YNNKQL (reference sequence). The covered CDR3 bases are TGTGCCAGCAGCTGGGACTGGGGGGGGAGCTCCTATGAACAGTAC. Residues: CASSWDWGGSSYEQY. The complete CDR3 sequence is CASSWDWGGSSYEQYF.